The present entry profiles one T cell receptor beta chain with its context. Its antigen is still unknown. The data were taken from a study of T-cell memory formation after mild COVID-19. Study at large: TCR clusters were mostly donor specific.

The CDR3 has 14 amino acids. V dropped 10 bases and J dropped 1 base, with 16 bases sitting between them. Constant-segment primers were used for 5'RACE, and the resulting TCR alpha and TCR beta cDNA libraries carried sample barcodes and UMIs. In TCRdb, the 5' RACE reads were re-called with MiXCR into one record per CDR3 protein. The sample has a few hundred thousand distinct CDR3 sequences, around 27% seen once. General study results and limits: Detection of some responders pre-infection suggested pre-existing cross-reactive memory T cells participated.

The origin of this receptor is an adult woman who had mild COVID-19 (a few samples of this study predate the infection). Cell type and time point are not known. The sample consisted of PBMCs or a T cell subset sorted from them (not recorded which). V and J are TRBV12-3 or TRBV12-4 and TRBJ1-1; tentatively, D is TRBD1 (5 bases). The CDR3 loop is CANEAVTGNTEAFF. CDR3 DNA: TGTGCCAATGAAGCAGTTACAGGGAACACTGAAGCTTTCTTT.